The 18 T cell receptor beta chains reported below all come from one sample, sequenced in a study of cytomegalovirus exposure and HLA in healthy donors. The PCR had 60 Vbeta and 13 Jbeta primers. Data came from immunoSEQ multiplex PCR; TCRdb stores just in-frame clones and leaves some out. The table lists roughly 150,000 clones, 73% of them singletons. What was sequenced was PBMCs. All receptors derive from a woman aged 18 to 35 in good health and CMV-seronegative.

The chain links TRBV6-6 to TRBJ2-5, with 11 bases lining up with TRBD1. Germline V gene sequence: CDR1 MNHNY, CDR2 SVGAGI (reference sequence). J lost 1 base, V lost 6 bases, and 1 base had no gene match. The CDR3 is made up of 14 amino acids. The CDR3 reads CASSGTGGQETQYF. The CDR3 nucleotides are TGTGCCAGCAGCGGGACAGGGGGCCAAGAGACCCAGTACTTC.

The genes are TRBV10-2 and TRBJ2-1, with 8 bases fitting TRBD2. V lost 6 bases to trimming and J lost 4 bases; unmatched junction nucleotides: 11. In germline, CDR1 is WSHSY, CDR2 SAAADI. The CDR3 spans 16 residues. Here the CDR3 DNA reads TGCGCCAGCAGCGCCGAAGAGCGGGAGTTGTACAATGAGCAGTTCTTC. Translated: CASSAEERELYNEQFF.

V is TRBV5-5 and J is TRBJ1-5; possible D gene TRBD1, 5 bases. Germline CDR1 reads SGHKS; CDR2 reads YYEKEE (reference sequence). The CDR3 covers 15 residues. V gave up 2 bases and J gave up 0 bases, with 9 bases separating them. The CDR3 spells CASSLSQVSNQPQHF. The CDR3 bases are TGTGCCAGCAGCTTATCACAGGTTAGCAATCAGCCCCAGCATTTT.

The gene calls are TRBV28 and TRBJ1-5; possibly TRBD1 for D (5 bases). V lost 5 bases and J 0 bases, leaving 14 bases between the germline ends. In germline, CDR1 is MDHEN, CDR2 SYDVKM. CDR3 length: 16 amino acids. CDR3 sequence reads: CASSPQVRHSNQPQHF. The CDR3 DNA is TGTGCCAGCAGTCCACAGGTCCGCCATAGCAATCAGCCCCAGCATTTT.

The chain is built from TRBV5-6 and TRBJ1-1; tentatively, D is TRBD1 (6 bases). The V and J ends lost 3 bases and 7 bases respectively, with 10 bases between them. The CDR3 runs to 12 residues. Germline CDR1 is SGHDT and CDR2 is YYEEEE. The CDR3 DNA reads TGTGCCAGCAGCTACCGGACAGTTGAAGCTTTCTTT. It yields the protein CASSYRTVEAFF.

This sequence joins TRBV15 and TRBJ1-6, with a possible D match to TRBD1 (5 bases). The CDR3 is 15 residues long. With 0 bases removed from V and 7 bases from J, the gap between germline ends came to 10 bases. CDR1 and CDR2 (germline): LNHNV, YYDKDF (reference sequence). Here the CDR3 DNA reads TGTGCCACCAGCAGAGAAGTGGGACTCAATTCACCCCTCCACTTT. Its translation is CATSREVGLNSPLHF.

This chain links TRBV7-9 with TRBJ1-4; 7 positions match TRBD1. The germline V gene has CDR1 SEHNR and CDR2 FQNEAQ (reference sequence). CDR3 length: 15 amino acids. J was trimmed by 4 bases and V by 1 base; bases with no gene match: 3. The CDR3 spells CASSLGGTDNEKLFF. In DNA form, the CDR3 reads TGTGCCAGCAGCTTAGGCGGGACAGATAATGAAAAACTGTTTTTT. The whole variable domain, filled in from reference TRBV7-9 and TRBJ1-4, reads DTGVSQNPRHKITKRGQNVTFRCDPISEHNRLYWYRQTLGQGPEFLTYFQNEAQLEKSRLLSDRFSAERPKGSFSTLEIQRTEQGDSAMYLCASSLGGTDNEKLFFGSGTQLSVL.

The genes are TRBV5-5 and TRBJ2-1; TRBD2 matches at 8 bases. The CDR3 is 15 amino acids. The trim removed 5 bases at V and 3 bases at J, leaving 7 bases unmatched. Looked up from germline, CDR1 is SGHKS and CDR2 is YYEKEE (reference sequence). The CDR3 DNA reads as TGTGCCAGCAGTCCATCGGGGACTAGCTACAATGAGCAGTTCTTC. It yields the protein CASSPSGTSYNEQFF.

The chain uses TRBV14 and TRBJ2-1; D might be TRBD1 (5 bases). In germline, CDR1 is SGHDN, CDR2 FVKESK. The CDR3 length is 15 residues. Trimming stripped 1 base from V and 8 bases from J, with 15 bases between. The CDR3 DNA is TGTGCCAGCAGCCAAGGTTGGGGCGCGAACTATGAGCAGTTCTTC. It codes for CASSQGWGANYEQFF.

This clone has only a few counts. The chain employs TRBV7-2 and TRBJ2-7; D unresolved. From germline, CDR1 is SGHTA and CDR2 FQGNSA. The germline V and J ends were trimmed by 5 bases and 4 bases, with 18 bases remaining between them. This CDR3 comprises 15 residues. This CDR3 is CASSLKQRPAYEQYF. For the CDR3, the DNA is TGTGCCAGCAGCCTCAAGCAGAGGCCGGCATACGAGCAGTACTTC. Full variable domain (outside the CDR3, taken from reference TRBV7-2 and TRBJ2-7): GAGVSQSPSNKVTEKGKDVELRCDPISGHTALYWYRQSLGQGLEFLIYFQGNSAPDKSGLPSDRFSAERTGGSVSTLTIQRTQQEDSAVYLCASSLKQRPAYEQYFGPGTRLTVT.

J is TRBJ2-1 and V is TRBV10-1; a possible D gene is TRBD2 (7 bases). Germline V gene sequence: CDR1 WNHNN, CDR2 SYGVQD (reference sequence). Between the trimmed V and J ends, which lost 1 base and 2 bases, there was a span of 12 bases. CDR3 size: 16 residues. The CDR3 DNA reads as TGCGCCAGCAGTGAGTGGGGAGGGGGACCCTACAATGAGCAGTTCTTC. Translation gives CASSEWGGGPYNEQFF.

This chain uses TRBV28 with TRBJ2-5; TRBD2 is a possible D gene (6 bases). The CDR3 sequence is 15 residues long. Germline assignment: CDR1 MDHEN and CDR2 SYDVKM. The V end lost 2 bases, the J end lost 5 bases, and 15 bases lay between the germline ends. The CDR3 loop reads CASSLPLPGVETQYF. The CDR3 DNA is TGTGCCAGCAGTTTACCTCTCCCGGGAGTGGAGACCCAGTACTTC.

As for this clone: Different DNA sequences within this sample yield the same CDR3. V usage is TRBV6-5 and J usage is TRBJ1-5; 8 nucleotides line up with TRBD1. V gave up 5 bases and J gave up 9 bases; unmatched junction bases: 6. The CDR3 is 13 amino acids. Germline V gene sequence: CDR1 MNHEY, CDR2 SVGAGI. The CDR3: CASSMDRARPQHF. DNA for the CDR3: TGTGCCAGCAGTATGGACAGGGCCCGGCCCCAGCATTTT.

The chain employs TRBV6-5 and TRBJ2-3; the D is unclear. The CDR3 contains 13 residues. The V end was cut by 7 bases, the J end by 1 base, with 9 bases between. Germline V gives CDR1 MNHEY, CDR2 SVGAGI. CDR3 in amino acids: CASKPTGTDTQYF. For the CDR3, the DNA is TGTGCCAGCAAGCCCACGGGCACAGATACGCAGTATTTT.

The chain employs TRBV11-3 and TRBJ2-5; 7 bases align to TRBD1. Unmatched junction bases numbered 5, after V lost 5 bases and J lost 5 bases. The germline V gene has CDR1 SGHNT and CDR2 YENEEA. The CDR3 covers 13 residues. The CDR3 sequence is CASSNRGVETQYF. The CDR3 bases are TGTGCCAGCAGCAACAGGGGTGTTGAGACCCAGTACTTC.

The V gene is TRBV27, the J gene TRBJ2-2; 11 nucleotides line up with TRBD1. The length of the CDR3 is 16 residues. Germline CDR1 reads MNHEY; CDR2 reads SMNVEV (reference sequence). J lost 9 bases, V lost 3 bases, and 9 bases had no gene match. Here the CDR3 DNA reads TGTGCCAGCAGTTTGAGGACAGGGGGCATAAAGTGGGAGCTGTTTTTT. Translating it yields CASSLRTGGIKWELFF.

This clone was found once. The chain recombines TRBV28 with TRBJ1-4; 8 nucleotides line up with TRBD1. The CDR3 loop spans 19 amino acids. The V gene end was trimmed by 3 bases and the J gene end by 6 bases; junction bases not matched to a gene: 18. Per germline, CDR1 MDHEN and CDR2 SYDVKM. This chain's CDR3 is CASSFIVLEQGALDEKLFF. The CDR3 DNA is TGTGCCAGCAGTTTTATCGTCCTGGAGCAGGGGGCGCTGGATGAAAAACTGTTTTTT.

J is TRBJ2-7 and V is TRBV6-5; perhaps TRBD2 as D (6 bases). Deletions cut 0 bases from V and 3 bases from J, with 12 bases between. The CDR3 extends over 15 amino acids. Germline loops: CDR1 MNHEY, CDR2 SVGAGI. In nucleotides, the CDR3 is TGTGCCAGCAGTTACTCGGAACGGGGGTTCTACGAGCAGTACTTC. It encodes CASSYSERGFYEQYF.